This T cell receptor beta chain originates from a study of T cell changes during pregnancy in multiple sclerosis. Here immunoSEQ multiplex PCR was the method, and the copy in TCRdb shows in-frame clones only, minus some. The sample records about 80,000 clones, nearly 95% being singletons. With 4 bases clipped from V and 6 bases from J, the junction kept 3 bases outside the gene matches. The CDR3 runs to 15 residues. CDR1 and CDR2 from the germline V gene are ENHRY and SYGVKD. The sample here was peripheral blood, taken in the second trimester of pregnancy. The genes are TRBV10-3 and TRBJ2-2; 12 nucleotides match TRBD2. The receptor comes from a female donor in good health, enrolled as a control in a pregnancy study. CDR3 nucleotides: TGTGCCATCAGTGGACTAGCGGGAGACCCCGGGGAGCTGTTTTTT. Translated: CAISGLAGDPGELFF.